This T cell receptor (beta chain) was documented in a study of T cell responses to AZD1222 COVID-19 vaccine. V lost 5 bases to trimming and J lost 0 bases; unmatched junction nucleotides: 4. The germline V gene has CDR1 MNHEY and CDR2 SVGAGI. CDR3 length equals 15 residues. TCRdb keeps only in-frame clones here, not all; method: immunoSEQ multiplex PCR. Of 85,000 to 100,000 clones listed, roughly nine tenths are singletons. This material consisted of peripheral blood, taken 28 days after the second AZD1222 dose. The sequence came from an adult who received the AZD1222 COVID-19 vaccine. This chain connects TRBV6-5 to TRBJ2-1; 7 bases align to TRBD2. The CDR3 sequence: CASSLSGISYNEQFF. The CDR3 coding sequence is TGTGCCAGCAGTCTGAGCGGGATCTCCTACAATGAGCAGTTCTTC.